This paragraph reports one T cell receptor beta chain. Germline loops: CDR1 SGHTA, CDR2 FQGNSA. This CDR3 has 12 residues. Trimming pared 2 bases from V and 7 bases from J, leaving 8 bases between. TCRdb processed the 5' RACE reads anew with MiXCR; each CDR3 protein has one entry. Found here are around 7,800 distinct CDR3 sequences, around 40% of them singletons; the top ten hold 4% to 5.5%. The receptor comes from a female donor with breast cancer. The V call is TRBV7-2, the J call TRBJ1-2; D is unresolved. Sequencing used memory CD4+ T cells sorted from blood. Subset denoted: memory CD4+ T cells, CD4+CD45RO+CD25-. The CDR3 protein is CASSLLTGGYTF. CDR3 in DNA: TGTGCCAGCAGCTTATTAACGGGTGGCTACACCTTC.